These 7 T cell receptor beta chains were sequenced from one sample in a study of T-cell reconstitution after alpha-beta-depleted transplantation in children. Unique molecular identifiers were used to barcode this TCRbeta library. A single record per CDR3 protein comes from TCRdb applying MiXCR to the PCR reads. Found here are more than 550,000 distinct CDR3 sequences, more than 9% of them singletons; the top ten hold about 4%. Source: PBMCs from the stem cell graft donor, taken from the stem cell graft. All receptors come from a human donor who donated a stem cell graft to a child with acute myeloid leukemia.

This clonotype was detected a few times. CDR3 in DNA: TGTGCCAGCAGTCCGTTACAGGGATTCTATGGCTACACCTTC. Translating gives CASSPLQGFYGYTF. The rearrangement links TRBV27 to TRBJ1-2; TRBD1 might be the D (6 bases). V gave up 5 bases and J gave up 4 bases, with 14 bases separating them. The length of the CDR3 is 14 residues. The germline gives CDR1 MNHEY, CDR2 SMNVEV (reference sequence).

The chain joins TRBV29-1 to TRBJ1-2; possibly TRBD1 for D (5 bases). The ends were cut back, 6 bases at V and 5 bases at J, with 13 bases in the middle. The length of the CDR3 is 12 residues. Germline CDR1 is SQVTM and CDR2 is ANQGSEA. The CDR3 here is CSVAGTSYGYTF. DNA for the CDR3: TGCAGCGTGGCCGGGACGTCGTATGGCTACACCTTC.

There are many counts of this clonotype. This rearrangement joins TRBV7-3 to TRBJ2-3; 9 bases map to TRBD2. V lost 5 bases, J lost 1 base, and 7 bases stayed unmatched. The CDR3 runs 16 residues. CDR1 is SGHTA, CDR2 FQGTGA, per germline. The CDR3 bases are TGTGCCAGCAGCCCAAGGGCGGGAGGGGGCACAGATACGCAGTATTTT. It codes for CASSPRAGGGTDTQYF.

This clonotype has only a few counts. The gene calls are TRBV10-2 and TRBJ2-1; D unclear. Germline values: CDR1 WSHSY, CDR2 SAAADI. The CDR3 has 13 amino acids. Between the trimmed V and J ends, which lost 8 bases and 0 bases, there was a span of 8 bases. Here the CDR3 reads CASGVSSYNEQFF. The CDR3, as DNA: TGCGCCAGCGGCGTCAGCTCCTACAATGAGCAGTTCTTC.

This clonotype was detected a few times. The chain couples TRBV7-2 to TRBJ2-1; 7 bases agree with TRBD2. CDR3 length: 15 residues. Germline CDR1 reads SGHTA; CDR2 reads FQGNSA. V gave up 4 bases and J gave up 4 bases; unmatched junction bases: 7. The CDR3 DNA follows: TGTGCCAGCAGCTCACCTGCGGGGGTTTACAATGAGCAGTTCTTC. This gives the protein CASSSPAGVYNEQFF.

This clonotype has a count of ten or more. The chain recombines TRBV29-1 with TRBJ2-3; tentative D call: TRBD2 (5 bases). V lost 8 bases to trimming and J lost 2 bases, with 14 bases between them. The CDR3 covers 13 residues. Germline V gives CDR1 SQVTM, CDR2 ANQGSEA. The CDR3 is CSSDSGNTDTQYF. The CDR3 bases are TGCAGCTCAGATTCGGGAAACACAGATACGCAGTATTTT.

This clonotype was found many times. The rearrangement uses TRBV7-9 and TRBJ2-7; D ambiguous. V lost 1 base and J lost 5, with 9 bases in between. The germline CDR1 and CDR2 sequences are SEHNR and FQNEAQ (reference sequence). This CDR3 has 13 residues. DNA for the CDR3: TGTGCCAGCAGCTTAGTCCCATTCCACGAGCAGTACTTC. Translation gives CASSLVPFHEQYF. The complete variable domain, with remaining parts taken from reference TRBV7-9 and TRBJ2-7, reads DTGVSQNPRHKITKRGQNVTFRCDPISEHNRLYWYRQTLGQGPEFLTYFQNEAQLEKSRLLSDRFSAERPKGSFSTLEIQRTEQGDSAMYLCASSLVPFHEQYFGPGTRLTVT.